This T cell receptor (beta chain) is drawn from a study of radiation and T cells in renal cell carcinoma. General observations from the study: From baseline, blood top tumor clonotypes peaked at 2 weeks post-radiation.

The CDR3 spans 15 residues. Trimming cost V 1 base and J 5 bases, with 14 bases left between them. Germline CDR1 MNHNS, CDR2 SASEGT. The assay was immunoSEQ multiplex PCR, and TCRdb's table has in-frame clones only and misses some. The sample yields over 60,000 clones, roughly 80% seen once. Concerning this clone itself: The antigen is not known.

Described time point: blood 4 weeks post-SBRT, at nephrectomy. Treatment specified: 15 Gy SBRT to primary tumor, nephrectomy 4 weeks later. Nephrectomy followed 15 Gy stereotactic body radiation by 4 weeks. The V call is TRBV6-1, the J call TRBJ2-5, with a weak D call TRBD1 (5 bases). Sequenced material: blood, taken from a patient whose treatment included radiotherapy and nephrectomy. This sequence was found in a woman aged 55-70 years with renal cell carcinoma. The CDR3 region has the DNA TGTGCCAGCAGTGAAGGTCCAGGGAAGGGTGAGACCCAGTACTTC. Amino acid sequence: CASSEGPGKGETQYF.